Given below is one TCR beta chain in context. The data belong to a study of blood T cell repertoires in COVID-19. Overall study: Donors in the United States, Italy and Spain gave samples during acute or convalescent COVID-19. In each case, the material was cDNA or gDNA derived from T cells, B-cell-depleted T cells, or PBMCs.

Source study methods: The authors estimated nucleated cell counts from reference gene primer amplification. Profiling relied on immunoSEQ multiplex PCR, and the TCRdb table lists in-frame clones only, not all of them. That table is the source of V, J and clone size, and D and trimming were worked out from the DNA. The table lists tens of thousands of clones, about 88% of them singletons. The V end lost 4 bases, the J end lost 3 bases, and 10 bases lay between the germline ends. This CDR3 is 14 amino acids long. Per the germline V gene, CDR1 is SGHDN and CDR2 is FVKESK. What was sequenced was peripheral blood. This chain links TRBV14 with TRBJ2-4; D unresolved. This clonotype originated in a woman aged 70-85 years with active COVID-19. Here the CDR3 reads CASSPVADKNIQYF. In DNA, the CDR3 is TGTGCCAGCAGCCCGGTGGCGGACAAAAACATTCAGTACTTC.